This T cell receptor beta chain originates from a study of blood T cells in healthy people across ages. Using a J-beta primer mix together with a sample-barcoded 5' primer, a second PCR was run for roughly 7 to 12 cycles. MiXCR, run by TCRdb on the 5' RACE reads, gives a single entry per CDR3 protein. This sample has roughly 1.4 million distinct CDR3 sequences; 45% to 70% occur once, and the top ten carry over 5.5%. Every participating donor contributed roughly 10 milliliters of peripheral blood through a draw. The receptor was derived from a man aged 18 to 35 in good health. The specimen was blood.

The CDR3: CASSLGETVGSYEQYF. The CDR3 coding sequence is TGCGCCAGCAGCTTGGGAGAAACGGTGGGATCGTACGAGCAGTACTTC. V usage is TRBV5-1 and J usage is TRBJ2-7; no clear D gene. V shed 0 bases and J shed 4 bases, with 17 bases lying between them. This CDR3 has 16 residues. The V gene's germline CDR1 is SGHRS and CDR2 YFSETQ.